The 6 T cell receptor beta chains below all came from one sample that was sequenced in a study of blood T cell repertoires in COVID-19. Some clones are missing from TCRdb's copy, which holds only in-frame ones; the method was immunoSEQ multiplex PCR. The sample holds around 190,000 clones, around 83% seen once. Sequencing used peripheral blood. These receptors all come from a human donor in a cohort sampled during active COVID-19.

V and J are TRBV4-1 and TRBJ1-4; 7 bases match TRBD1. CDR1 and CDR2 from the germline V gene are MGHRA and YSYEKL. V shed 0 bases and J 3 bases; nucleotides not matched to a gene: 1. The CDR3 is 15 residues long. CDR3 loop: CASSQDRGSNEKLFF. The DNA of the CDR3 is TGCGCCAGCAGCCAAGACAGGGGGTCTAATGAAAAACTGTTTTTT.

V gene TRBV28 combines with J gene TRBJ1-5; 8 bases line up with TRBD1. V lost 4 bases and J lost 7; bases outside the gene matches: 6. The V gene's germline CDR1 is MDHEN and CDR2 SYDVKM. The CDR3 totals 14 residues. This CDR3 reads CASSSDRAGQPQHF. DNA of the CDR3: TGTGCCAGCAGTTCGGACAGGGCGGGACAGCCCCAGCATTTT. Variable domain in full (rest from reference TRBV28 and TRBJ1-5): DVKVTQSSRYLVKRTGEKVFLECVQDMDHENMFWYRQDPGLGLRLIYFSYDVKMKEKGDIPEGYSVSREKKERFSLILESASTNQTSMYLCASSSDRAGQPQHFGDGTRLSIL.

V usage is TRBV2 and J usage is TRBJ1-3, with TRBD1 as a possible D gene (6 bases). This CDR3 spans 14 amino acids. Germline CDR1 SNHLY, CDR2 FYNNEI. V dropped 4 bases and J dropped 1 base, with 8 bases sitting between them. In nucleotides, the CDR3 is TGTGCCAGCAGTGGGCAGGGGTCTGGAAACACCATATATTTT. Protein product: CASSGQGSGNTIYF.

The chain employs TRBV24-1 and TRBJ1-1; no clear D. The germline V gene has CDR1 KGHDR and CDR2 SFDVKD. V was shortened by 5 bases and J by 10 bases, with 13 bases between the two germline ends. The CDR3 extends over 12 amino acids. As DNA, the CDR3 is TGTGCCACCAGTGCGAGCGGAGGTCGAGCTTTCTTT. It yields the protein CATSASGGRAFF.

The CDR3 loop reads CSATGTQYF. In nucleotides, the CDR3 is TGCAGTGCAACTGGTACGCAGTATTTT. The genes are TRBV20-1 and TRBJ2-3; no clear D. The germline gives CDR1 DFQATT, CDR2 SNEGSKA (reference sequence). The CDR3 contains 9 residues. Trimming cost V 6 bases and J 8 bases, with 6 bases left between them.

The chain is built from TRBV2 and TRBJ1-6; D gene unclear. Germline V gives CDR1 SNHLY, CDR2 FYNNEI. The CDR3 is made up of 15 amino acids. V gave up 8 bases and J gave up 6 bases, with 17 bases separating them. This CDR3 is CASLVSRESNSPLHF. The CDR3 DNA reads TGTGCCAGCTTAGTGAGTAGAGAGTCTAATTCACCCCTCCACTTT. Drawing the rest from reference TRBV2 and TRBJ1-6, the complete variable domain is EPEVTQTPSHQVTQMGQEVILRCVPISNHLYFYWYRQILGQKVEFLVSFYNNEISEKSEIFDDQFSVERPDGSNFTLKIRSTKLEDSAMYFCASLVSRESNSPLHFGNGTRLTVT.